Listed here are 29 T cell receptor beta chains from one sample, sequenced in a study of T-cell reconstitution after alpha-beta-depleted transplantation in children. Preparation of the TCRbeta library was carried out with unique molecular identifiers. TCRdb re-derived calls from the PCR reads in MiXCR, one entry per CDR3 protein. The sample holds 300,000 to 400,000 distinct CDR3 sequences, about an eighth seen once. The material was PBMCs, obtained from the stem cell graft. The source is a human donor who donated a stem cell graft to a child with Fanconi anemia.

This clonotype was seen more than once but under ten times. V usage is TRBV28 and J usage is TRBJ2-3; 10 bases line up with TRBD2. After removal of 8 bases from V and 1 base from J, the junction contained 9 bases not matched to a gene. This CDR3 region has 16 residues. The germline V gene encodes CDR1 MDHEN and CDR2 SYDVKM. The CDR3 DNA is TGTGCCAGCTCGCTCACTAGCGGGGCCCGCACAGATACGCAGTATTTT. Its protein is CASSLTSGARTDTQYF.

This clonotype came up many times. This rearrangement joins TRBV7-2 to TRBJ2-6; tentative D call: TRBD1 (6 bases). Germline V lookup: CDR1 SGHTA, CDR2 FQGNSA. Trimming removed 5 bases at V and 16 bases at J, with 21 bases between. The CDR3 sequence is 14 residues long. In nucleotides, the CDR3 is TGTGCCAGCAGCACTCGACAGGCTGCCATATATCTGACTTTC. This encodes CASSTRQAAIYLTF.

This clonotype was seen ten or more times. CDR3 nucleotide sequence: TGTGCCACCAGCAGAGATCCCACAGGGGCATCCGAAGCTTTCTTT. It yields the protein CATSRDPTGASEAFF. V and J are TRBV15 and TRBJ1-1, with 7 bases matching TRBD1. With V trimmed by 0 bases and J by 8 bases, 9 bases remained unmatched. Per the germline V gene, CDR1 is LNHNV and CDR2 is YYDKDF (reference sequence). CDR3 length: 15 amino acids. The full variable domain, completed using reference TRBV15 and TRBJ1-1, is DAMVIQNPRYQVTQFGKPVTLSCSQTLNHNVMYWYQQKSSQAPKLLFHYYDKDFNNEADTPDNFQSRRPNTSFCFLDIRSPGLGDTAMYLCATSRDPTGASEAFFGQGTRLTVV.

This clonotype has just a few counts. The genes are TRBV6-2 or TRBV6-3 and TRBJ2-7; 10 bases map to TRBD1. Looked up from germline, CDR1 is MNHEY and CDR2 is SVGEGT. V shed 3 bases and J 6 bases; nucleotides not matched to a gene: 2. The CDR3 sequence is 13 residues long. The CDR3 sequence: CASSYGTGVEQYF. CDR3 in DNA: TGTGCCAGCAGTTATGGGACAGGGGTCGAGCAGTACTTC.

This clonotype has just a few counts. The genes are TRBV5-6 and TRBJ2-7; D is ambiguous. This CDR3 region has 13 residues. The V gene's germline CDR1 is SGHDT and CDR2 YYEEEE. Trimming removed 2 bases from V and 3 bases from J, with 9 bases in between. The CDR3 loop is CASSFGSSYEQYV. The DNA for the CDR3 is TGTGCCAGCAGCTTTGGTTCGAGCTACGAGCAGTACGTC.

The chain has TRBV7-6 and TRBJ2-1; weak D call: TRBD2 (7 bases). The V end lost 7 bases, the J end lost 4 bases, and 23 bases lay between the germline ends. The germline gives CDR1 SGHVS, CDR2 FNYEAQ. The CDR3 totals 17 residues. The CDR3 nucleotides read TGTGCCAGCACCCTCTGGGGGGGCCCCATCACTTACAATGAGCAGTTCTTC. Translated, it gives CASTLWGGPITYNEQFF.

This clonotype appeared many times. Written as DNA, the CDR3 is TGCGCCAGCAGCCCCGTAGGGACTAGGGATGAGCAGTTCTTC. Amino acids: CASSPVGTRDEQFF. V gene TRBV5-1 combines with J gene TRBJ2-1; 8 nucleotides match TRBD2. This CDR3 is built from 14 residues. V trimming: 4 bases; J trimming: 8 bases; junction bases outside the gene matches: 8. Germline assignment: CDR1 SGHRS and CDR2 YFSETQ.

This clonotype was seen repeatedly, ten times or more. The chain employs TRBV20-1 and TRBJ2-6; tentative D call: TRBD1 (5 bases). V was trimmed by 0 bases and J by 5 bases, leaving 11 bases between them. The CDR3 runs to 15 residues. The V gene's germline CDR1 is DFQATT and CDR2 SNEGSKA (reference sequence). The CDR3 here is CSARDQQVRANVLTF. CDR3 coding DNA: TGCAGTGCTAGAGATCAACAGGTACGGGCCAACGTCCTGACTTTC.

This clonotype was found a few times. The J gene is TRBJ2-7, the V gene TRBV6-5; TRBD1 might be the D (5 bases). CDR1 is MNHEY and CDR2 is SVGAGI in the germline V gene. V was trimmed by 0 bases and J by 6 bases, leaving 12 bases between them. The CDR3 has 14 residues. CDR3 residues: CASSYSSSGSEQYV. CDR3 bases: TGTGCCAGCAGTTACTCGAGTTCAGGGTCCGAGCAGTACGTC.

This clonotype appeared a few times. The rearrangement joins TRBV6-5 to TRBJ2-7; 8 bases are a match to TRBD1. This CDR3 is built from 16 residues. The germline V gene has CDR1 MNHEY and CDR2 SVGAGI. The V and J ends lost 3 bases and 3 bases, in that order; junction bases with no gene match: 10. CDR3 residues: CASSYKPGQEYYEQYF. DNA of the CDR3: TGTGCCAGCAGTTATAAACCGGGACAGGAGTACTACGAGCAGTACTTC.

This clonotype has a handful of counts. This rearrangement joins TRBV5-1 to TRBJ1-1; weak D call: TRBD1 (6 bases). The CDR3 has 14 amino acids. The germline CDR1 and CDR2 sequences are SGHRS and YFSETQ. With 5 bases removed from V and 3 bases from J, the gap between germline ends came to 14 bases. CDR3 in DNA: TGCGCCAGCAGAAGGGACAAGGGCGACACTGAAGCTTTCTTT. Its protein product is CASRRDKGDTEAFF.

The V call is TRBV6-2 or TRBV6-3, the J call TRBJ2-1; D possibly corresponds to TRBD2 (5 bases). This CDR3 has 12 residues. CDR1 and CDR2 from the germline V gene are MNHEY and SVGEGT. V was shortened by 6 bases and J by 8 bases, with 11 bases between the two germline ends. CDR3 sequence reads: CASRGGGDEQFF. CDR3 DNA sequence: TGTGCCAGCAGAGGAGGAGGCGATGAGCAGTTCTTC.

Of note for this clonotype: It may be a read error: a sequence one base away is much more abundant. The J gene is TRBJ2-7, the V gene TRBV7-9, with a possible D match to TRBD1 (5 bases). This CDR3 has 13 residues. Germline V gene sequence: CDR1 SEHNR, CDR2 FQNEAQ (reference sequence). V lost 3 bases and J 0 bases, leaving 6 bases between the germline ends. Here the CDR3 reads CASSFQGSYEQYF. As DNA, the CDR3 is TGTGCCAGCAGCTTTCAGGGCTCCTACGAGCAGTACTTC.

The chain has TRBV12-3 or TRBV12-4 and TRBJ1-2; no firm D call. This CDR3 comprises 13 residues. Trimming shortened V by 8 bases and J by 4 bases, and 14 bases separated the two germline ends. CDR3 in amino acids: CASGPRVFYGYTF. CDR3 coding DNA: TGTGCCAGCGGCCCAAGGGTCTTCTATGGCTACACCTTC.

This clonotype was detected once. The V and J genes are TRBV6-5 and TRBJ1-2, with TRBD1 matching 7 bases. The CDR3 extends over 16 amino acids. V dropped 4 bases and J dropped 4; count of bases not matched to a gene: 12. Germline V lookup: CDR1 MNHEY, CDR2 SVGAGI. CDR3 nucleotide sequence: TGTGCCAGCAGTTCCGAACGCCGGGACAGTTCCTATGGCTACACCTTC. Its protein product is CASSSERRDSSYGYTF.

This clonotype was seen ten or more times. This sequence joins TRBV6-2 or TRBV6-3 and TRBJ1-2; D possibly corresponds to TRBD1 (5 bases). Germline CDR1 reads MNHEY; CDR2 reads SVGEGT. There are 15 residues in the CDR3. V was shortened by 6 bases and J by 4 bases, with 18 bases between the two germline ends. The CDR3 protein is CASSLGDRPFYGYTF. The CDR3 DNA reads TGTGCCAGCAGCCTTGGTGACAGACCTTTCTATGGCTACACCTTC.

V is TRBV5-1 and J is TRBJ2-4; 9 nucleotides match TRBD1. Trimming at V came to 0 bases and at J to 7 bases, leaving 5 bases not matched to a gene. Germline loops: CDR1 SGHRS, CDR2 YFSETQ. The CDR3 spans 15 residues. CDR3 amino acids: CASSLGGTGTNIQYF. DNA of the CDR3: TGCGCCAGCAGCTTGGGGGGGACAGGGACGAACATTCAGTACTTC.

At least ten counts were recorded for this clonotype. The V gene is TRBV5-4, the J gene TRBJ1-6; perhaps TRBD1 as D (6 bases). Between the trimmed V and J ends, which lost 5 bases and 7 bases, there was a span of 13 bases. This CDR3 has 14 amino acids. The germline V gene has CDR1 SGHNT and CDR2 YYREEE (reference sequence). CDR3 sequence: CASSYGQLNSPLHF. The CDR3 nucleotides read TGTGCCAGCAGTTACGGACAGCTAAATTCACCCCTCCACTTT.

This clonotype was seen many times. The J gene is TRBJ2-5, the V gene TRBV4-2; no definite D call. Germline values: CDR1 LGHNA, CDR2 YNFKEQ. CDR3 length: 14 amino acids. Trimming took 1 base from V and 1 from J, leaving 7 bases between them. This CDR3 reads CASSQAPIQETQYF. CDR3 bases: TGTGCCAGCAGCCAAGCCCCAATCCAAGAGACCCAGTACTTC.

This clonotype was observed a handful of times. This chain connects TRBV7-8 to TRBJ1-2; unclear D gene. Per germline, CDR1 SGHVS and CDR2 FQNEAQ. V was pared by 5 bases and J by 2 bases, with 18 bases between. There are 16 residues in the CDR3. The DNA for the CDR3 is TGTGCCAGCAGCAAGCGCCCAGGACTGATGAACTATGGCTACACCTTC. Translation: CASSKRPGLMNYGYTF.

This clonotype was counted at least ten times. V usage is TRBV6-2 or TRBV6-3 and J usage is TRBJ2-3, with 11 positions matching TRBD2. CDR3 length: 16 amino acids. V trimming: 2 bases; J trimming: 2 bases; junction bases outside the gene matches: 3. The germline V gene encodes CDR1 MNHEY and CDR2 SVGEGT. CDR3 in DNA: TGTGCCAGCAGTTACCTACTAGCGGGGGCCACAGATACGCAGTATTTT. This encodes CASSYLLAGATDTQYF.

This clonotype was seen more than once but under ten times. The V gene is TRBV12-3 or TRBV12-4, the J gene TRBJ2-5, with TRBD2 as a possible D gene (6 bases). The V end was cut by 6 bases, the J end by 7 bases, with 18 bases between. CDR3 length: 14 amino acids. The CDR3 region has the DNA TGTGCCAGCAGCCAAGCGGCGGGGCCGGGGACCCAGTACTTC. It codes for CASSQAAGPGTQYF.

The chain recombines TRBV6-5 with TRBJ1-1, with unresolved D. Trimming left V 6 bases short and J 3 bases short, with 8 bases between. The CDR3 is made up of 12 amino acids. From germline, CDR1 is MNHEY and CDR2 SVGAGI. This CDR3 is CASRTWDTEAFF. The CDR3 nucleotides are TGTGCCAGCAGAACTTGGGACACTGAAGCTTTCTTT.

The sample holds a few counts of this clonotype. The V and J genes are TRBV3-1 and TRBJ2-2; D gene ambiguous. CDR3 length: 12 amino acids. Germline lookup yields CDR1 LGHDT and CDR2 YNNKEL (reference sequence). Trimming stripped 2 bases from V and 4 bases from J, with 2 bases between. CDR3 sequence (DNA): TGTGCCAGCAGCCAATCCACCGGGGAGCTGTTTTTT. Translating gives CASSQSTGELFF.

Here the CDR3 reads CASSPRWDSPNTEAFF. DNA of the CDR3: TGTGCCAGCAGCCCCCGCTGGGACAGCCCTAACACTGAAGCTTTCTTT. The chain joins TRBV7-9 to TRBJ1-1; 7 nucleotides agree with TRBD1. The CDR3 spans 16 residues. CDR1 and CDR2 (germline): SEHNR, FQNEAQ (reference sequence). Germline trimming cut 5 bases from V and 2 bases from J; bases unmatched to any gene: 11.

This clonotype was detected a few times. The chain combines TRBV6-5 with TRBJ1-1, with a weak D call TRBD1 (6 bases). CDR1 MNHEY and CDR2 SVGAGI come from the germline V gene. V was shortened by 7 bases and J by 6 bases, with 21 bases between the two germline ends. This CDR3 has 15 amino acids. The CDR3: CASTRGGRGVSEAFF. As DNA, the CDR3 is TGTGCCAGCACCCGTGGGGGCCGGGGTGTTTCTGAAGCTTTCTTT.

This clonotype was counted only a few times. This chain links TRBV3-1 with TRBJ1-1; the D is unclear. The CDR3 extends over 14 amino acids. Germline V gives CDR1 LGHDT, CDR2 YNNKEL (reference sequence). Trimming took 8 bases from V and 1 from J, leaving 14 bases between them. CDR3 bases: TGTGCCAGCCAACCTGAAAGGAAGAACACTGAAGCTTTCTTT. It translates to CASQPERKNTEAFF. Full variable domain (rest looked up from reference TRBV3-1 and TRBJ1-1): DTAVSQTPKYLVTQMGNDKSIKCEQNLGHDTMYWYKQDSKKFLKIMFSYNNKELIINETVPNRFSPKSPDKAHLNLHINSLELGDSAVYFCASQPERKNTEAFFGQGTRLTVV.

This chain uses TRBV5-4 with TRBJ2-3, with 10 bases fitting TRBD1. The V gene end was trimmed by 8 bases and the J gene end by 3 bases; junction bases not matched to a gene: 9. The germline V gene has CDR1 SGHNT and CDR2 YYREEE (reference sequence). There are 15 residues in the CDR3. CDR3 loop: CASWDRGRLTDTQYF. The CDR3 DNA sequence: TGTGCCAGTTGGGACAGGGGCCGTTTGACAGATACGCAGTATTTT.

The V call is TRBV10-3, the J call TRBJ1-2; 7 bases align to TRBD1. V lost 2 bases to trimming and J lost 4 bases; unmatched junction nucleotides: 4. The CDR3 covers 14 residues. The germline V gene encodes CDR1 ENHRY and CDR2 SYGVKD. CDR3 protein: CAISEDRDLYGYTF. The CDR3 DNA sequence: TGTGCCATCAGTGAGGACAGGGACCTCTATGGCTACACCTTC.